This T cell receptor (beta chain) comes out of a study of blood T cells in healthy people across ages. V gave up 4 bases and J gave up 8 bases, with 11 bases separating them. The CDR3 contains 12 residues. Looked up from germline, CDR1 is MGHDK and CDR2 is SYGVNS. Through a sample-barcoded 5' primer and a J-beta primer mix, a second PCR was run for roughly 7 to 11 cycles. TCRdb fed the 5' RACE reads into MiXCR, producing one record per CDR3 protein. The profile covers 800,000 or so distinct CDR3 sequences, with 60% to 80% appearing a single time and around a quarter taken by the ten largest. The sequence was obtained from a man aged 25 to 45 in good health. Sequenced: blood. The chain joins TRBV25-1 to TRBJ1-2, with a tentative D call TRBD1 (6 bases). Here the CDR3 reads CASSVGAGGYTF. DNA of the CDR3: TGTGCCAGCAGTGTGGGGGCGGGGGGCTACACCTTC.